What follows are 10 T cell receptor beta chains derived from one specimen sequenced in a study of regulatory T cells in long-lasting Graves disease. Time point reported: persistent/refractory GD, antithyroid drugs over 5 years with positive TRAb. PBMC-derived RNA was used for the TCR library. Arm-PCR of CDR3 regions with iRepertoire HTBI primers generated TCR beta libraries. TCRdb used MiXCR to reprocess the multiplex PCR reads, holding one entry per CDR3 protein. Among about 340,000 distinct CDR3 sequences listed, roughly a fifth were seen once. The source material was peripheral blood mononuclear cells (PBMCs), sampled when the disease was refractory, from a patient treated with antithyroid drugs. The origin of the receptors is a female donor with Graves disease.

The J gene is TRBJ2-7, the V gene TRBV18; the D gene is possibly TRBD2 (6 bases). The V gene's germline CDR1 is KGHSH and CDR2 LQKENI. The germline V and J ends were trimmed by 2 bases and 7 bases, with 12 bases remaining between them. The length of the CDR3 is 13 residues. CDR3 amino acids: CASSPEIREEQYF. The CDR3 DNA follows: TGTGCCAGCTCACCAGAGATTCGGGAGGAGCAGTACTTC.

This clonotype was seen a few times. The rearrangement uses TRBV20-1 and TRBJ1-6; D not certain. The V end was cut by 0 bases, the J end by 5 bases, with 5 bases between. From germline, CDR1 is DFQATT and CDR2 SNEGSKA (reference sequence). The CDR3 covers 13 residues. Here the CDR3 DNA reads TGCAGTGCTAGAGACAGAAATAATTCACCCCTCCACTTT. This sequence encodes CSARDRNNSPLHF.

This clonotype was detected ten times or more. The genes are TRBV7-2 and TRBJ2-2; 7 bases line up with TRBD2. The CDR3 has 16 residues. CDR1 is SGHTA, CDR2 FQGNSA, per germline. Losses at the gene ends were 7 bases for V and 4 bases for J; bases not matched to a gene: 12. CDR3 coding DNA: TGTGCCAGCACCCCAGGGTGGGGGACTACCACCGGGGAGCTGTTTTTT. Residues: CASTPGWGTTTGELFF.

This clonotype has at least ten counts. The chain has TRBV2 and TRBJ2-4; 12 nucleotides agree with TRBD1. V was clipped by 8 bases and J by 9 bases; unmatched bases: 5. Germline assignment: CDR1 SNHLY and CDR2 FYNNEI. The CDR3 sequence is 13 residues long. CDR3 amino acids: CASGTGGAGIQYF. The CDR3 DNA reads TGTGCCAGCGGGACAGGGGGCGCCGGCATTCAGTACTTC.

The CDR3 loop is CASSQDLKGGPSLSGANVLTF. The DNA of the CDR3 is TGCGCCAGCAGCCAAGATCTCAAGGGGGGGCCCTCCCTTTCTGGGGCCAACGTCCTGACTTTC. V usage is TRBV4-3 and J usage is TRBJ2-6; maybe TRBD2 (7 bases). The germline V gene has CDR1 LGHNA and CDR2 YSLEER. The V end lost 0 bases, the J end lost 1 base, and 22 bases lay between the germline ends. This CDR3 region has 21 residues.

The chain combines TRBV27 with TRBJ1-4, with D maybe TRBD1 (5 bases). V lost 6 bases and J 6 bases, leaving 14 bases between the germline ends. The CDR3 spans 14 residues. Germline V CDR1 and CDR2: MNHEY, SMNVEV (reference sequence). CDR3 sequence reads: CASSPSGRYEKLFF. CDR3 in DNA: TGTGCCAGCAGCCCATCGGGACGTTATGAAAAACTGTTTTTT.

This clonotype turned up a few times. This chain connects TRBV3-1 to TRBJ2-7; D not resolved. The CDR3 is 15 amino acids. Germline V lookup: CDR1 LGHDT, CDR2 YNNKEL (reference sequence). The V gene lost 3 bases and the J gene lost 1 base, with 13 bases spanning the gap. CDR3 loop: CASSQGPGLSYEQYF. CDR3 bases: TGTGCCAGCAGCCAGGGCCCAGGTCTTTCCTACGAGCAGTACTTC.

This clonotype was picked up many times. The V and J genes are TRBV3-1 and TRBJ1-6; the D is unclear. This CDR3 is 13 amino acids long. Trimming took 5 bases from V and 7 from J, leaving 9 bases between them. CDR1 is LGHDT and CDR2 is YNNKEL in the germline V gene (reference sequence). In DNA form, the CDR3 reads TGTGCCAGCAGCAACCGGGAAAATTCACCCCTCCACTTT. Its protein is CASSNRENSPLHF.

Here the CDR3 reads CSANPSTGISNQPQHF. The CDR3 bases are TGCAGTGCTAACCCTTCGACAGGTATTAGCAATCAGCCCCAGCATTTT. This sequence joins TRBV20-1 and TRBJ1-5; D may be TRBD1 (6 bases). Germline CDR1 and CDR2: DFQATT and SNEGSKA (reference sequence). With 4 bases removed from V and 0 bases from J, the gap between germline ends came to 16 bases. CDR3 length: 16 amino acids.

The DNA of the CDR3 is TGTGCCAGTACCACCACGACAAGTGGAGGCTACACCTTC. It encodes CASTTTTSGGYTF. The chain employs TRBV19 and TRBJ1-2; D unresolved. CDR1 and CDR2 from the germline V gene are LNHDA and SQIVND (reference sequence). Trimming removed 7 bases at V and 8 bases at J, with 17 bases between. The CDR3 contains 13 residues.